The 31 T cell receptor beta chains reported below all come from one sample, sequenced in a study of T cell responses to AZD1222 COVID-19 vaccine (dated by TCRdb to the early 2020s). The sample's time point, from its label and the paper: baseline before first vaccination. This sample's treatment or condition label indicates: meningococcal conjugate vaccine given as trial control. Library construction relied on the immunoSEQ multiplex PCR assay. The source is immuneACCESS, and TCRdb retained only in-frame sequences with V and J called. Part of the clones is not carried over; for the studies checked, unresolved V genes explain less than half of this, and the remainder is unexplained. A total of 150,000 to 200,000 clones appear in this sample, about 90% of them only once. The ten largest clones capture around 2.9% of the sample. Sample: peripheral blood, taken on day 0 of MenACWY control vaccination. The receptors originated from an adult in good health.

The genes are TRBV6-5 and TRBJ2-7; weak D call: TRBD1 (5 bases). The CDR3 loop spans 13 amino acids. Germline CDR1 MNHEY, CDR2 SVGAGI. With 5 bases removed from V and 3 bases from J, the gap between germline ends came to 11 bases. CDR3 loop: CASSTGPVYEQYF. The DNA for the CDR3 is TGTGCCAGCAGTACAGGACCGGTCTACGAGCAGTACTTC.

The rearrangement joins TRBV11-2 to TRBJ1-5; perhaps TRBD1 as D (6 bases). The germline V gene encodes CDR1 SGHAT and CDR2 FQNNGV. Trimming removed 1 base from V and 7 bases from J, with 11 bases in between. This CDR3 region has 14 residues. CDR3 sequence: CASSLAGVSQPQHF. The CDR3 DNA sequence: TGTGCCAGCAGCTTAGCAGGGGTTAGCCAGCCCCAGCATTTT.

The gene calls are TRBV19 and TRBJ1-1, with TRBD1 as a possible D gene (6 bases). V lost 1 base to trimming and J lost 4 bases, with 13 bases between them. The CDR3 is 15 amino acids. CDR1 is LNHDA, CDR2 SQIVND, per germline (reference sequence). The CDR3 DNA sequence: TGTGCCAGTAGTATAGCTCAGGGGAGGAGCACTGAAGCTTTCTTT. Its protein is CASSIAQGRSTEAFF.

Concerning this clone: The DNA is omitted, as the CDR3 cannot be located on it reliably, and the CDR3 follows TCRdb's listing. The J gene is TRBJ2-3, the V gene TRBV27; TRBD2, the table's D call, lacks a check against the DNA. Germline assignment: CDR1 MNHEY and CDR2 SMNVEV (reference sequence). The CDR3 spans 16 amino acids, including both terminal residues. This CDR3 reads CASSFRARDFLGTQYF.

This clone was detected once. This chain uses TRBV9 with TRBJ2-3, with D possibly called TRBD1 or TRBD2 (7 bases each). Germline CDR1 is SGDLS and CDR2 is YYNGEE. The CDR3 is made up of 17 amino acids. With 3 bases removed from V and 2 bases from J, the gap between germline ends came to 19 bases. CDR3 nucleotide sequence: TGTGCCAGCAGCGCTAAAGGGGGCGGGGGCGTCACAGATACGCAGTATTTT. Encoded protein: CASSAKGGGGVTDTQYF.

The table lists this clone with a count of one. The CDR3 is CATSRDWGSELSETQYF. The DNA for the CDR3 is TGTGCCACCAGCAGAGATTGGGGTAGCGAGTTGTCAGAGACCCAGTACTTC. The chain recombines TRBV15 with TRBJ2-5, with TRBD2 as a possible D gene (5 bases). This CDR3 has 17 residues. Germline CDR1 is LNHNV and CDR2 is YYDKDF (reference sequence). Trimming left V 0 bases short and J 4 bases short, with 18 bases between.

To note about this clone: Other DNA sequences within the sample encode an identical CDR3. V gene TRBV2 combines with J gene TRBJ1-5, with unresolved D. Germline V gene data show CDR1 as SNHLY and CDR2 as FYNNEI. The CDR3 covers 13 residues. Trimming removed 5 bases from V and 0 bases from J, with 5 bases in between. DNA of the CDR3: TGTGCCAGCAGTAGAGATAGCAATCAGCCCCAGCATTTT. Translating gives CASSRDSNQPQHF.

This chain uses TRBV21-1 with TRBJ1-2. TRBV21-1 is reported as a pseudogene. The length of the CDR3 is 18 residues. The DNA for the CDR3 is TGTGCCAGCAGCAAAGCTAAACCGAAACCCCTTCTAAGATATGGCTACACCTTC. Protein sequence: CASSKAKPKPLLRYGYTF.

The rearrangement links TRBV5-4 to TRBJ1-2; tentatively, D is TRBD1 (5 bases). V lost 2 bases and J 4 bases, leaving 15 bases between the germline ends. Germline V gene sequence: CDR1 SGHNT, CDR2 YYREEE (reference sequence). This CDR3 contains 15 residues. CDR3 region: CASSLPAGRGYGYTF. In DNA, the CDR3 is TGTGCCAGCAGCTTACCGGCAGGGAGAGGCTATGGCTACACCTTC. The full variable domain, in which reference TRBV5-4 and TRBJ1-2 provide the parts outside the CDR3, is ETGVTQSPTHLIKTRGQQVTLRCSSQSGHNTVSWYQQALGQGPQFIFQYYREEENGRGNFPPRFSGLQFPNYSSELNVNALELDDSALYLCASSLPAGRGYGYTFGSGTRLTVV.

The chain carries TRBV28 and TRBJ2-7; D remains unclear. V lost 7 bases and J lost 3, with 16 bases in between. Germline values: CDR1 MDHEN, CDR2 SYDVKM. This CDR3 has 14 residues. The CDR3 region is CASNPPGQNYEQYF. The CDR3 nucleotides are TGTGCCAGCAACCCCCCAGGCCAGAACTACGAGCAGTACTTC.

The J gene is TRBJ1-1, the V gene TRBV5-4; D not resolved. The germline CDR1 and CDR2 sequences are SGHNT and YYREEE (reference sequence). There are 13 residues in the CDR3. Trimming cost V 5 bases and J 1 base, with 9 bases left between them. The CDR3 DNA follows: TGTGCCAGCAGTTATGATGAGAACACTGAAGCTTTCTTT. Translation: CASSYDENTEAFF.

This sequence joins TRBV24-1 and TRBJ1-5; D gene uncertain. Germline lookup yields CDR1 KGHDR and CDR2 SFDVKD. The CDR3 consists of 14 residues. Trimming took off 2 bases at V and 6 bases at J, with 10 bases between the two ends. As DNA, the CDR3 is TGTGCCACCAGTGATTCCAGGACGAGTCAGCCCCAGCATTTT. This sequence encodes CATSDSRTSQPQHF.

The chain links TRBV7-2 to TRBJ2-5; 8 bases match TRBD2. J lost 5 bases, V lost 1 base, and 6 bases had no gene match. CDR1 and CDR2 (germline): SGHTA, FQGNSA. The CDR3 has 15 amino acids. The CDR3 reads CASSLVGGGRETQYF. CDR3 sequence (DNA): TGTGCCAGCAGCTTAGTCGGCGGGGGGCGTGAGACCCAGTACTTC.

This sequence joins TRBV3-1 (or the pseudogene TRBV3-2) and TRBJ1-2; D not resolved. V shed 0 bases and J shed 2 bases, with 7 bases lying between them. This CDR3 has 14 residues. Germline V gene data show CDR1 as LGHDT and CDR2 as YNNKEL (reference sequence). The CDR3 DNA reads TGTGCCAGCAGCCAAGAAGAGGGAAACTATGGCTACACCTTC. Amino acid sequence: CASSQEEGNYGYTF.

A few counts support this clone. This chain connects TRBV24-1 to TRBJ2-5, with 9 nucleotides matching TRBD2. Germline values: CDR1 KGHDR, CDR2 SFDVKD. Losses at the gene ends were 4 bases for V and 1 base for J; bases not matched to a gene: 6. The CDR3 runs 16 residues. The CDR3: CATSDSGGRAQETQYF. The DNA of the CDR3 is TGTGCCACCAGTGACTCCGGCGGGAGGGCCCAAGAGACCCAGTACTTC.

This clone appeared a few times. This chain uses TRBV27 with TRBJ1-4; D gene ambiguous. Germline CDR1 and CDR2: MNHEY and SMNVEV (reference sequence). This CDR3 has 13 residues. Trimming pared 3 bases from V and 0 bases from J, leaving 2 bases between. CDR3 region: CASSLATNEKLFF. The CDR3 DNA is TGTGCCAGCAGTTTGGCAACTAATGAAAAACTGTTTTTT.

This clone was seen a single time. The rearrangement links TRBV27 to TRBJ1-3; D is unresolved. Trimming removed 2 bases from V and 4 bases from J, with 12 bases in between. Germline V CDR1 and CDR2: MNHEY, SMNVEV (reference sequence). The CDR3 sequence is 15 residues long. The CDR3 DNA reads TGTGCCAGCAGTTTAACCCGCCACGGGGGAAACACCATATATTTT. Translation gives CASSLTRHGGNTIYF.

The chain is built from TRBV4-2 and TRBJ2-7, with 10 nucleotides matching TRBD2. The length of the CDR3 is 16 residues. V lost 3 bases to trimming and J lost 4 bases; unmatched junction nucleotides: 9. The germline V gene encodes CDR1 LGHNA and CDR2 YNFKEQ. The CDR3, as DNA: TGTGCCAGCAGCCAGGACGGTAGCGGGGGGAAATACGAGCAGTACTTC. It is translated as CASSQDGSGGKYEQYF.

The gene calls are TRBV29-1 and TRBJ2-7, with 7 positions matching TRBD2. The CDR3 sequence is 14 residues long. V lost 5 bases, J lost 6 bases, and 13 bases stayed unmatched. Germline lookup yields CDR1 SQVTM and CDR2 ANQGSEA. The CDR3 DNA is TGCAGCGTTCCTACGGGACCCCGGACTAGCGAGCAGTACTTC. As protein: CSVPTGPRTSEQYF.

This chain links TRBV7-2 with TRBJ1-1, with D possibly being TRBD1 (5 bases). V was shortened by 4 bases and J by 1 base, with 7 bases between the two germline ends. This CDR3 spans 13 amino acids. Germline V gene lookup returns CDR1 SGHTA and CDR2 FQGNSA. The CDR3 DNA follows: TGTGCCAGCAGCTCCGACAGGAACACTGAAGCTTTCTTT. Translated: CASSSDRNTEAFF.

The rearrangement joins TRBV6-5 to TRBJ2-1; D is ambiguous. Germline CDR1 reads MNHEY; CDR2 reads SVGAGI. The CDR3 runs to 14 residues. V shed 7 bases and J shed 0 bases, with 10 bases lying between them. In DNA form, the CDR3 reads TGTGCCAGCAAGCGCGAGAGCTCCTACAATGAGCAGTTCTTC. This translates into CASKRESSYNEQFF.

The chain combines TRBV12-3 or TRBV12-4 with TRBJ2-7; D possibly corresponds to TRBD1 (6 bases). This CDR3 region has 13 residues. V lost 3 bases and J 2 bases, leaving 8 bases between the germline ends. Here the CDR3 DNA reads TGTGCCAGCAGTTTCGGACAGACCTACGAGCAGTACTTC. This encodes CASSFGQTYEQYF.

This rearrangement joins TRBV20-1 to TRBJ2-1; tentative D call: TRBD2 (5 bases). V gave up 3 bases and J gave up 6 bases, with 12 bases separating them. CDR1 is DFQATT and CDR2 is SNEGSKA in the germline V gene (reference sequence). This CDR3 has 13 residues. CDR3 residues: CSASPPRGNEQFF. The CDR3 coding sequence is TGCAGTGCTAGTCCTCCTCGGGGCAATGAGCAGTTCTTC.

The J gene is TRBJ1-5, the V gene TRBV10-3, with D tentatively TRBD1 (6 bases). The CDR3 has 13 amino acids. The V end lost 7 bases, the J end lost 3 bases, and 10 bases lay between the germline ends. The germline gives CDR1 ENHRY, CDR2 SYGVKD. In nucleotides, the CDR3 is TGTGCCATCAAAGGACAGTCCAATCAGCCCCAGCATTTT. Protein product: CAIKGQSNQPQHF.

V usage is TRBV7-2 and J usage is TRBJ2-7; D gene uncertain. Trimming shortened V by 2 bases and J by 6 bases, and 14 bases separated the two germline ends. Germline-derived CDR1 and CDR2 are SGHTA and FQGNSA. The CDR3 covers 14 residues. CDR3 sequence: CASSLLAALGEQYF. The CDR3 region has the DNA TGTGCCAGCAGCTTACTGGCGGCCCTAGGCGAGCAGTACTTC.

The chain uses TRBV7-6 and TRBJ2-2; possibly TRBD1 for D (6 bases). The CDR3 contains 18 residues. Trimming pared 1 base from V and 0 bases from J, leaving 15 bases between. Germline CDR1 reads SGHVS; CDR2 reads FNYEAQ. The CDR3 nucleotides are TGTGCCAGCAGCTTAGGGTCATCAGGGGCCCCGAACACCGGGGAGCTGTTTTTT. This gives the protein CASSLGSSGAPNTGELFF.

The genes are TRBV5-4 and TRBJ1-1, with D tentatively TRBD1 (6 bases). V was cut by 0 bases and J by 0 bases, with 12 bases left in between. The germline V gene has CDR1 SGHNT and CDR2 YYREEE (reference sequence). The CDR3 is 16 residues long. The CDR3 reads CASSLGGDNMNTEAFF. CDR3 nucleotides: TGTGCCAGCAGCTTGGGTGGGGACAACATGAACACTGAAGCTTTCTTT.

The chain recombines TRBV2 with TRBJ2-6, with unresolved D. The V end was cut by 4 bases, the J end by 0 bases, with 4 bases between. Germline V gene lookup returns CDR1 SNHLY and CDR2 FYNNEI. CDR3 length: 14 residues. The CDR3 spells CASSAHSGANVLTF. The DNA of the CDR3 is TGTGCCAGCAGTGCCCACTCTGGGGCCAACGTCCTGACTTTC.

This sequence joins TRBV7-9 and TRBJ1-2, with D unclear. Germline loops: CDR1 SEHNR, CDR2 FQNEAQ (reference sequence). With 3 bases removed from V and 5 bases from J, the gap between germline ends came to 16 bases. The CDR3 contains 15 residues. CDR3 nucleotides: TGTGCCAGCAGCTTGTCCGACGCGGGTAAATATGGCTACACCTTC. Translation: CASSLSDAGKYGYTF.

The rearrangement uses TRBV28 and TRBJ1-2; 9 nucleotides align to TRBD1. The CDR3 consists of 18 residues. The V gene end was trimmed by 6 bases and the J gene end by 3 bases; junction bases not matched to a gene: 17. Germline loops: CDR1 MDHEN, CDR2 SYDVKM. The DNA for the CDR3 is TGTGCCAGCAGACCAACAGGGGGCCGACTCGGGTCGGACTATGGCTACACCTTC. This encodes CASRPTGGRLGSDYGYTF.

The rearrangement links TRBV6-1 to TRBJ2-1; no reliable D call. CDR1 is MNHNS and CDR2 is SASEGT in the germline V gene. Trimming took 5 bases from V and 6 from J, leaving 11 bases between them. This CDR3 is 13 amino acids long. CDR3 loop: CASSQGLGNEQFF. CDR3 coding DNA: TGTGCCAGCAGTCAAGGTTTGGGCAATGAGCAGTTCTTC.